These 22 T cell receptor beta chains originate from one sample sequenced in a study of blood T cells in healthy people across ages. It was with a sample-barcoded 5' primer and a J-beta primer mix that a second PCR of about 6 to 11 cycles was run. Using its own MiXCR run on the 5' RACE reads, TCRdb lists one record per CDR3 protein. Found here are 700,000 to 900,000 distinct CDR3 sequences, approximately 53% of them singletons; the top ten hold 41%. Input material: blood. These TCRs come from an elderly man in good health.

This chain connects TRBV10-1 to TRBJ2-7; possibly TRBD2 for D (5 bases). The end of the DNA is better explained by TRBJ2-5, so the J call may be wrong. From germline, CDR1 is WNHNN and CDR2 SYGVQD (reference sequence). This CDR3 contains 13 residues. The CDR3 DNA is TGCGCCAGCAGTGTCCCCGGGGTGGGGACCCAGTACTTC. It encodes CASSVPGVGTQYF.

This chain uses TRBV12-3 or TRBV12-4 with TRBJ2-1; D may be TRBD2 (6 bases). V was clipped by 8 bases and J by 6 bases, with 14 bases between them. The CDR3 consists of 13 residues. The chain's CDR3 is CASETRASNEQFF. In DNA form, the CDR3 reads TGTGCCAGCGAGACTAGAGCTTCCAATGAGCAGTTCTTC.

This sequence joins TRBV20-1 and TRBJ2-4; 13 bases align to TRBD2. The assigned J gene may be wrong: the sequence end matches TRBJ2-7 better. Germline CDR1 DFQATT, CDR2 SNEGSKA (reference sequence). This CDR3 is built from 15 residues. The CDR3 DNA is TGCAGTGCTAGCCGGACTAGCGGGAGTTTCAACGAGCAGTACTTC. Residues: CSASRTSGSFNEQYF.

The gene calls are TRBV20-1 and TRBJ2-3, with D perhaps matching TRBD2 (5 bases). This CDR3 spans 14 amino acids. V lost 3 bases and J lost 2, with 12 bases in between. CDR1 DFQATT and CDR2 SNEGSKA come from the germline V gene (reference sequence). CDR3 in amino acids: CSASRERITDTQYF. CDR3 DNA: TGCAGTGCTAGCCGAGAGCGGATCACAGATACGCAGTATTTT.

This clonotype has ten or more counts. The genes are TRBV20-1 and TRBJ1-1; 8 positions agree with TRBD1. Unmatched junction bases numbered 3, after V lost 0 bases and J lost 0 bases. CDR1 and CDR2 from the germline V gene are DFQATT and SNEGSKA (reference sequence). The CDR3 totals 15 residues. The CDR3: CSARDNRGMNTEAFF. The CDR3 nucleotides read TGCAGTGCTAGAGATAACAGGGGGATGAACACTGAAGCTTTCTTT.

The chain joins TRBV29-1 to TRBJ2-1; 12 nucleotides align to TRBD2. The CDR3 runs to 15 residues. Per germline, CDR1 SQVTM and CDR2 ANQGSEA. After removal of 6 bases from V and 10 bases from J, the junction contained 13 bases not matched to a gene. The CDR3 sequence: CSVPRLAGASGEQFF. Written as DNA, the CDR3 is TGCAGCGTACCTCGACTAGCGGGAGCCTCGGGCGAGCAGTTCTTC.

The V and J genes are TRBV20-1 and TRBJ2-5; tentatively, D is TRBD2 (7 bases). The DNA end lines up better with TRBJ2-7; the J call may be wrong. This CDR3 contains 12 residues. The V gene's germline CDR1 is DFQATT and CDR2 SNEGSKA (reference sequence). CDR3 coding DNA: TGCAGTGCTAGCGGGGGGCCTGGCGAGCAGTACTTC. Protein sequence: CSASGGPGEQYF.

V usage is TRBV6-5 and J usage is TRBJ2-4, with 7 nucleotides matching TRBD2. Germline V gene lookup returns CDR1 MNHEY and CDR2 SVGAGI. Germline trimming cut 6 bases from V and 0 bases from J; bases unmatched to any gene: 8. The CDR3 covers 16 residues. CDR3 nucleotides: TGTGCCAGCAGCCGCCAAGCGGGAATAGCCAAAAACATTCAGTACTTC. Its protein product is CASSRQAGIAKNIQYF.

J is TRBJ2-7 and V is TRBV6-5, with D perhaps TRBD1 (6 bases). Trimming cost V 6 bases and J 3 bases, with 12 bases left between them. Germline CDR1 is MNHEY and CDR2 is SVGAGI. The CDR3 spans 13 residues. DNA of the CDR3: TGTGCCAGCAGGTCAACAGGGAACTACGAGCAGTACTTC. This codes for CASRSTGNYEQYF.

CDR3 amino acids: CSAQLAFKETQYF. CDR3 coding DNA: TGCAGTGCGCAACTAGCGTTCAAAGAGACCCAGTACTTC. The rearrangement uses TRBV20-1 and TRBJ2-5; 7 nucleotides agree with TRBD2. Germline V lookup: CDR1 DFQATT, CDR2 SNEGSKA (reference sequence). The CDR3 spans 13 residues. V lost 6 bases and J lost 3; bases outside the gene matches: 7.

The chain joins TRBV20-1 to TRBJ1-3; TRBD1 is a possible D gene (5 bases). Germline CDR1 and CDR2: DFQATT and SNEGSKA (reference sequence). The CDR3 is 17 amino acids. V lost 0 bases, J lost 0 bases, and 15 bases lay in between. The CDR3 DNA is TGCAGTGCTAGAGATCGGAGGGACGGAAACTCTGGAAACACCATATATTTT. As protein: CSARDRRDGNSGNTIYF.

The chain joins TRBV3-1 to TRBJ1-2, with D hard to call. Germline V CDR1 and CDR2: LGHDT, YNNKEL (reference sequence). V lost 4 bases and J 0 bases, leaving 15 bases between the germline ends. The CDR3 spans 16 residues. In nucleotides, the CDR3 is TGTGCCAGCAGCCTAAAGCTCCTCGAAGCTAACTATGGCTACACCTTC. It translates to CASSLKLLEANYGYTF.

V is TRBV27 and J is TRBJ2-7; 11 bases line up with TRBD1. Germline CDR1 is MNHEY and CDR2 is SMNVEV (reference sequence). This CDR3 has 14 amino acids. V lost 6 bases to trimming and J lost 3 bases; unmatched junction nucleotides: 4. In DNA, the CDR3 is TGTGCCAGCAGCCGGACAGGGGGCCTCTACGAGCAGTACTTC. This gives the protein CASSRTGGLYEQYF.

This rearrangement joins TRBV28 to TRBJ2-1, with TRBD1 matching over 7 bases. The CDR3 length is 15 residues. CDR1 and CDR2 (germline): MDHEN, SYDVKM. The V gene end was trimmed by 10 bases and the J gene end by 8 bases; junction bases not matched to a gene: 17. The CDR3 protein is CATGTALPRGDEQFF. CDR3 bases: TGTGCCACCGGGACAGCCCTCCCCCGCGGAGATGAGCAGTTCTTC.

The J gene is TRBJ2-1, the V gene TRBV10-3; D is uncertain. The DNA end is a closer match to TRBJ2-7, so the J assignment may be wrong. The CDR3 contains 12 residues. Germline assignment: CDR1 ENHRY and CDR2 SYGVKD. The CDR3 is CAISVDPIEQYF. The CDR3 DNA is TGTGCCATCAGTGTTGACCCAATAGAGCAGTACTTC.

In its sample, this clonotype was seen once. V usage is TRBV4-2 and J usage is TRBJ2-5, with D unclear. V lost 0 bases, J lost 11 bases, and 16 bases lay in between. The CDR3 contains 14 residues. CDR1 is LGHNA and CDR2 is YNFKEQ in the germline V gene. CDR3 protein: CASSQELLYNEQYF. The DNA of the CDR3 is TGTGCCAGCAGCCAAGAACTTTTATACAATGAGCAGTACTTC.

The CDR3 region has the DNA TGCAGTCCCGGAGAGTCTACCTACAATGAGCAGTTCTTC. Amino acids: CSPGESTYNEQFF. The genes are TRBV20-1 and TRBJ2-1; no clear D gene. V was clipped by 8 bases and J by 2 bases, with 13 bases between them. This CDR3 is built from 13 residues. The germline gives CDR1 DFQATT, CDR2 SNEGSKA (reference sequence).

The CDR3 loop is CASSLTGTDRRQYF. Here the CDR3 DNA reads TGTGCCAGCAGCTTAACTGGTACGGACAGGCGGCAGTACTTC. This chain joins TRBV7-3 and TRBJ2-4; 7 bases agree with TRBD1. Trimming cost V 0 bases and J 13 bases; bases outside gene matches: 9. Germline V gives CDR1 SGHTA, CDR2 FQGTGA. The CDR3 covers 14 residues.

The rearrangement joins TRBV10-3 to TRBJ2-2, with 13 bases identical to TRBD2. CDR1 is ENHRY and CDR2 is SYGVKD in the germline V gene. The CDR3 sequence is 18 residues long. CDR3: CASHPMTSGRSNTGELFF. CDR3 sequence (DNA): TGTGCTTCTCACCCTATGACTAGCGGGAGGTCAAACACCGGGGAGCTGTTTTTT.

This clonotype turned up a few times. The chain links TRBV7-2 to TRBJ1-1; 12 bases align to TRBD1. The ends lost 5 bases at V and 4 bases at J; junction bases unmatched: 2. This CDR3 region has 14 residues. Germline CDR1 and CDR2: SGHTA and FQGNSA. The DNA of the CDR3 is TGTGCCAGCAGCACGGGACAGGGGGCCACTGAAGCTTTCTTT. Encoded protein: CASSTGQGATEAFF.

The chain links TRBV5-1 to TRBJ2-5; D is possibly TRBD2 (6 bases). Germline-derived CDR1 and CDR2 are SGHRS and YFSETQ. This CDR3 is 15 amino acids long. The V end was cut by 1 base, the J end by 5 bases, with 15 bases between. The CDR3 loop is CASSLYGGGPETQYF. CDR3 nucleotide sequence: TGCGCCAGCAGCTTGTATGGGGGAGGTCCGGAGACCCAGTACTTC.

The rearrangement links TRBV7-2 to TRBJ2-5; D may be TRBD1 (6 bases). This CDR3 has 19 amino acids. Trimming stripped 1 base from V and 5 bases from J, with 26 bases between. Germline V gene lookup returns CDR1 SGHTA and CDR2 FQGNSA. The CDR3 nucleotides read TGTGCCAGCAGCTTAGACACTTGGGGGCTCACCCAAATTCGGGAGACCCAGTACTTC. Translating gives CASSLDTWGLTQIRETQYF. The full variable domain, with the rest looked up from reference TRBV7-2 and TRBJ2-5, is GAGVSQSPSNKVTEKGKDVELRCDPISGHTALYWYRQSLGQGLEFLIYFQGNSAPDKSGLPSDRFSAERTGGSVSTLTIQRTQQEDSAVYLCASSLDTWGLTQIRETQYFGPGTRLLVL.